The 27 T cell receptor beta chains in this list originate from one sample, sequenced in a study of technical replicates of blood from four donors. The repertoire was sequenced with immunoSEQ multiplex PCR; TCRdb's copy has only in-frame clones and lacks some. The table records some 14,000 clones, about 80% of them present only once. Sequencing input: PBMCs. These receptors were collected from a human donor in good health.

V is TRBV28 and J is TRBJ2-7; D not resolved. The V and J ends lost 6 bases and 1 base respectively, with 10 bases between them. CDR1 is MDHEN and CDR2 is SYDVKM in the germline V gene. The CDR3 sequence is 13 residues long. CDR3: CASSLAGSYEQYF. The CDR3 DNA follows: TGTGCCAGCAGCTTAGCCGGGTCCTACGAGCAGTACTTC.

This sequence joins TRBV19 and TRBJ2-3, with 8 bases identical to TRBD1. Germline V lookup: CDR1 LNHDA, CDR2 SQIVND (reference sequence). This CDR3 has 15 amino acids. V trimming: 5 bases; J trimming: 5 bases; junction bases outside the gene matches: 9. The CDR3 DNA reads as TGTGCCAGTAGTTCGCTCAGGGGGCAGGGAGATACGCAGTATTTT. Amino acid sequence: CASSSLRGQGDTQYF.

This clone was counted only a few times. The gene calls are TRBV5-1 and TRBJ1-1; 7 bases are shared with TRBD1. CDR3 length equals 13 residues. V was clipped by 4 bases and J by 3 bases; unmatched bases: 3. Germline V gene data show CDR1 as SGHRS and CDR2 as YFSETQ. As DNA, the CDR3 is TGCGCCAGCAGCCGCCAGGGGGACACTGAAGCTTTCTTT. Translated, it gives CASSRQGDTEAFF.

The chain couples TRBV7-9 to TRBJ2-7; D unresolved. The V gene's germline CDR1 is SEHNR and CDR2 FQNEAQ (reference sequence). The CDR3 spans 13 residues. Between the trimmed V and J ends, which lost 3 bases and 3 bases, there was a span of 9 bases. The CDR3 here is CASSLYSGYEQYF. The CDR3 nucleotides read TGTGCCAGCAGCTTGTACTCAGGCTACGAGCAGTACTTC.

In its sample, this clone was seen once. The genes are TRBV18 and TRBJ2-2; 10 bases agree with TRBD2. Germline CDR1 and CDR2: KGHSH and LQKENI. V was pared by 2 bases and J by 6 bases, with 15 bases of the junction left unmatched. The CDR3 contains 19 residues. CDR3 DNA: TGTGCCAGCTCACCAGGCCGACTAGCGGGTACGTATGGGTCCGGGGAGCTGTTTTTT. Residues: CASSPGRLAGTYGSGELFF.

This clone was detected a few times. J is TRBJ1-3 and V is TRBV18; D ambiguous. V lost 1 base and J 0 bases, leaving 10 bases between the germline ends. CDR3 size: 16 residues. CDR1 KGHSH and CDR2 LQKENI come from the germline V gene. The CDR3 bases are TGTGCCAGCTCACCACGTTCATCTAACTCTGGAAACACCATATATTTT. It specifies CASSPRSSNSGNTIYF.

The chain's CDR3 is CASSESPGQGYNEQFF. In DNA, the CDR3 is TGTGCCAGCAGTGAGTCTCCGGGACAGGGTTACAATGAGCAGTTCTTC. The chain recombines TRBV6-1 with TRBJ2-1, with 9 bases fitting TRBD1. Germline values: CDR1 MNHNS, CDR2 SASEGT. J was trimmed by 4 bases and V by 3 bases; bases with no gene match: 7. CDR3 length: 16 residues.

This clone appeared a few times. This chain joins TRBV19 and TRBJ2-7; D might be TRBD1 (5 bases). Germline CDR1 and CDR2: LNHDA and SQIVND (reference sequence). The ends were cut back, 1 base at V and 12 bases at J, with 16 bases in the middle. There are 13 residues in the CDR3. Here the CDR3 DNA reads TGTGCCAGTAGTATAGGCGCCCTAGACAGACTGTACTTC. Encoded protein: CASSIGALDRLYF.

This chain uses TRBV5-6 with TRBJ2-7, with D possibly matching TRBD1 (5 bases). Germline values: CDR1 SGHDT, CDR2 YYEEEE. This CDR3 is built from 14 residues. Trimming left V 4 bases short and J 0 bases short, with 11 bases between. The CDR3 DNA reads TGTGCCAGCAGCAAGACAGAGAGCTCCTACGAGCAGTACTTC. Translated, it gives CASSKTESSYEQYF.

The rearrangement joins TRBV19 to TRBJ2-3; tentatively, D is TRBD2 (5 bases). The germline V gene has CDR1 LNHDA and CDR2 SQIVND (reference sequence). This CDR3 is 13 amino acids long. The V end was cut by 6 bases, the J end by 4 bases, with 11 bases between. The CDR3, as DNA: TGTGCCAGTAGGTCGAGCGGCTCAGATACGCAGTATTTT. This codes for CASRSSGSDTQYF.

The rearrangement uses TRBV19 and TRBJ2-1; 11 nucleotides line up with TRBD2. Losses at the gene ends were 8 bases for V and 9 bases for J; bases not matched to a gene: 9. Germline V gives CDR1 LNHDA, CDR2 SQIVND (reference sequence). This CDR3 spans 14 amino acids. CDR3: CASDTSGRKGEQFF. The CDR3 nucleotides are TGTGCCAGTGATACTAGCGGGAGAAAGGGTGAGCAGTTCTTC. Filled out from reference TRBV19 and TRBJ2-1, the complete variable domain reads DGGITQSPKYLFRKEGQNVTLSCEQNLNHDAMYWYRQDPGQGLRLIYYSQIVNDFQKGDIAEGYSVSREKKESFPLTVTSAQKNPTAFYLCASDTSGRKGEQFFGPGTRLTVL.

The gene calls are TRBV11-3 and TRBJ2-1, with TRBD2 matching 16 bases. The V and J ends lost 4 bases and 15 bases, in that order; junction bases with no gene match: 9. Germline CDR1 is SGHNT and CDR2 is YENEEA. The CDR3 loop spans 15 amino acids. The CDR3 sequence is CASSSGLAGGSPLFF. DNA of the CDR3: TGTGCCAGCAGCTCGGGACTAGCGGGAGGGTCGCCTTTGTTCTTC.

CDR3 residues: CASSQAGTVTYEQYF. As DNA, the CDR3 is TGTGCCAGCAGCCAAGCCGGGACAGTAACCTACGAGCAGTACTTC. The gene calls are TRBV4-2 and TRBJ2-7, with TRBD1 identical over 7 bases. Germline CDR1 and CDR2: LGHNA and YNFKEQ. The CDR3 is 15 amino acids. Trimming at V came to 1 base and at J to 2 bases, leaving 5 bases not matched to a gene.

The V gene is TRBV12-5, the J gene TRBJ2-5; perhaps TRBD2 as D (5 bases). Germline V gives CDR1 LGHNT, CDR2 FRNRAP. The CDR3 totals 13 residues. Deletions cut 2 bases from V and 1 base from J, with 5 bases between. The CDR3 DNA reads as TGTGCTAGTGGTTTGAGCGGCCAAGAGACCCAGTACTTC. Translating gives CASGLSGQETQYF.

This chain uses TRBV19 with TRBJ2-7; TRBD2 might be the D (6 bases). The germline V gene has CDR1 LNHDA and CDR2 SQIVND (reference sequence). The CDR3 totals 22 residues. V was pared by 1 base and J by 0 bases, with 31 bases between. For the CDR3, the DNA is TGTGCCAGTAGTATAGCTCTCGGGAGCTCCCGGGCCCTGCTAGCGTCCTCCTACGAGCAGTACTTC. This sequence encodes CASSIALGSSRALLASSYEQYF.

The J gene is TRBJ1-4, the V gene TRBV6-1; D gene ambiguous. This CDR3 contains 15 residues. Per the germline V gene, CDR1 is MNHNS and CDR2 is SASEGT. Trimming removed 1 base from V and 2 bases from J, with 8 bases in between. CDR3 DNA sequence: TGTGCCAGCAGTGAAGGAGGAGGCACTAATGAAAAACTGTTTTTT. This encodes CASSEGGGTNEKLFF.

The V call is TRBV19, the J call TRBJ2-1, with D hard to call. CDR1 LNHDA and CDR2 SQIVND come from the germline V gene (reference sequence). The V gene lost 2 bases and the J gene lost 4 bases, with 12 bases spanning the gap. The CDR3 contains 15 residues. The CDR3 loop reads CASSINLEDYNEQFF. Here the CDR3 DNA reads TGTGCCAGTAGTATAAACCTAGAAGATTACAATGAGCAGTTCTTC.

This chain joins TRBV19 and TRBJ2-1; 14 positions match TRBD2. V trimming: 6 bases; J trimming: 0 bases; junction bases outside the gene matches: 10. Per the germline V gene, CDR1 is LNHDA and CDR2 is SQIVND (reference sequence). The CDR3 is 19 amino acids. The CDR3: CASSVTGTSGGSSYNEQFF. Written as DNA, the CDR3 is TGTGCCAGTAGCGTCACCGGGACTAGCGGGGGAAGCTCCTACAATGAGCAGTTCTTC.

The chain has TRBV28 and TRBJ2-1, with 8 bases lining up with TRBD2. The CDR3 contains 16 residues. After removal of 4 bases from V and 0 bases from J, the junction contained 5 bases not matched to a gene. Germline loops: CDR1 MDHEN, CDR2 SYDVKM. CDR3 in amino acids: CASSWISGSSYNEQFF. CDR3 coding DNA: TGTGCCAGCAGTTGGATAAGCGGGAGCTCCTACAATGAGCAGTTCTTC.

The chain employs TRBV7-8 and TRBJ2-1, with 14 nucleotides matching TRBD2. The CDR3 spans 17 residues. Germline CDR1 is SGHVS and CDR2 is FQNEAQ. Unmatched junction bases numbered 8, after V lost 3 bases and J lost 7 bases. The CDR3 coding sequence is TGTGCCAGCAGCTTGGCCGGACTAGCGGGAGGTAGGAATGAGCAGTTCTTC. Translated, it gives CASSLAGLAGGRNEQFF.

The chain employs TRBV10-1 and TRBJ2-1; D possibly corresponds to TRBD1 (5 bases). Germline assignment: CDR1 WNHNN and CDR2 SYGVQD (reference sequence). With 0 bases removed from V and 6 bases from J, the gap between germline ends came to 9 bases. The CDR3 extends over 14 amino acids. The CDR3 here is CASSESGLGNEQFF. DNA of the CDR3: TGCGCCAGCAGTGAGTCGGGGCTAGGCAATGAGCAGTTCTTC.

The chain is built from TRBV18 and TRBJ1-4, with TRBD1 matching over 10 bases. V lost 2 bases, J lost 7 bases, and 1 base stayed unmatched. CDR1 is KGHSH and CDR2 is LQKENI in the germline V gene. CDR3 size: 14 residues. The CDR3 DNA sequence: TGTGCCAGCTCACCAGGGACAGGGGTTGAAAAACTGTTTTTT. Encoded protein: CASSPGTGVEKLFF.

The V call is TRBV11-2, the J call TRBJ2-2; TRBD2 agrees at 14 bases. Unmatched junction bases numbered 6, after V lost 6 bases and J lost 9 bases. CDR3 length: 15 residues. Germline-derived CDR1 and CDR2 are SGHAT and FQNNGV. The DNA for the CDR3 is TGTGCCAGCAGGTCCGGGACTAGCGGGAGTTGGGAGCTGTTTTTT. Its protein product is CASRSGTSGSWELFF.

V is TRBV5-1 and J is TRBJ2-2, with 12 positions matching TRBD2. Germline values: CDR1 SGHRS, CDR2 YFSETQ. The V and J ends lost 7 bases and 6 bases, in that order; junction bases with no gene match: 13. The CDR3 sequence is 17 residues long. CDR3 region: CASSLKRTSGNAGELFF. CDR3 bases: TGCGCCAGCTCACTGAAGCGGACTAGCGGGAATGCCGGGGAGCTGTTTTTT.

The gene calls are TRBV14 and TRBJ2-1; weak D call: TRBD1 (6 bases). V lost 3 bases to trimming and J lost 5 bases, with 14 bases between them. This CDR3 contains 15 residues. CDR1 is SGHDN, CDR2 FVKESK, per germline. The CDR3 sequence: CASSHPTGRHNEQFF. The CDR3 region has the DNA TGTGCCAGCAGCCACCCGACAGGTCGGCACAATGAGCAGTTCTTC.

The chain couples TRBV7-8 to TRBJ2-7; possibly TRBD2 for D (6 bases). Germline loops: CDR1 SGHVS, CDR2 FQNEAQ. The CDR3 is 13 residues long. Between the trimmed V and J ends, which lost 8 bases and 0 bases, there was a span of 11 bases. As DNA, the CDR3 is TGTGCCAGCGGATGGGACTCCTCCTACGAGCAGTACTTC. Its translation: CASGWDSSYEQYF.

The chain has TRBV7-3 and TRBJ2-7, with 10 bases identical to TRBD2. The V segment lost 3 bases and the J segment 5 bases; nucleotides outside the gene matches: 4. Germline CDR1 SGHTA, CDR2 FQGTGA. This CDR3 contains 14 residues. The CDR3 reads CASSLGLAPNEQYF. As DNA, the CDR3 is TGTGCCAGCAGCTTGGGACTAGCGCCCAACGAGCAGTACTTC.